The 14 T cell receptor beta chains below all came from one sample that was sequenced in a study of T cells in Graves' hyperthyroidism and ophthalmopathy (dated by TCRdb to the late 2010s). Receptors were amplified or captured by multiplex PCR. The sequencer was an Illumina HiSeq 2000. Amplification of TCR beta CDR3 regions was carried out from RNA transcripts. The TCR CDR3 was subjected to a first round of RT-PCR using the HTBI primer set and the Qiagen OneStep RT-PCR kit. TCRdb passed the public sequencing reads through fastp at Q25 and MiXCR, retaining productive beta sequences. Under each unique CDR3 protein, matching rows form one entry showing the most common genes and DNA. Within this sample are 370,000 or so distinct CDR3 sequences, with 20% to 25% of them counted one time only. More than 60% of the sample is in the top ten clones. Sequences were obtained from blood. The receptors shown here come from a man aged 50-60 years with Graves' hyperthyroidism.

This clonotype was detected once. The rearrangement joins TRBV11-2 to TRBJ2-2; 10 bases match TRBD2. The CDR3 consists of 19 residues. CDR1 is SGHAT, CDR2 FQNNGV, per germline. Trimming at V came to 5 bases and at J to 10 bases, leaving 22 bases not matched to a gene. CDR3 coding DNA: TGTGCCAGCAGCAGCTACAAGCAGCGGGAGGGCCTTTTCTCCGAGGAGCTGTTTTTT. Translating gives CASSSYKQREGLFSEELFF.

This clonotype was detected only a few times. The chain is built from TRBV6-1 and TRBJ2-3; 10 nucleotides match TRBD2. Unmatched junction bases numbered 5, after V lost 4 bases and J lost 1 base. The germline CDR1 and CDR2 sequences are MNHNS and SASEGT. There are 16 residues in the CDR3. In nucleotides, the CDR3 is TGTGCCAGCAGTGCAAGGACTAGCGGTGGCACAGATACGCAGTATTTT. It specifies CASSARTSGGTDTQYF.

The gene calls are TRBV12-3 or TRBV12-4 and TRBJ2-2, with D tentatively TRBD1 (5 bases). This CDR3 is 14 amino acids long. Trimming stripped 7 bases from V and 3 bases from J, with 12 bases between. CDR3 protein: CASTFDSYTGELFF. DNA of the CDR3: TGTGCCAGCACTTTTGACAGCTACACCGGGGAGCTGTTTTTT.

The V and J genes are TRBV3-1 and TRBJ2-7, with TRBD1 matching over 9 bases. CDR1 is LGHDT, CDR2 YNNKEL, per germline (reference sequence). CDR3 length: 14 residues. The ends lost 5 bases at V and 6 bases at J; junction bases unmatched: 8. CDR3 in amino acids: CASSSRDRAAEQYF. The CDR3 region has the DNA TGTGCCAGCAGCTCCCGGGACAGGGCGGCCGAGCAGTACTTC.

This clonotype was found many times. The chain is built from TRBV7-2 and TRBJ2-1; 8 bases map to TRBD2. The CDR3 length is 16 residues. The germline V gene has CDR1 SGHTA and CDR2 FQGNSA. The V gene end was trimmed by 8 bases and the J gene end by 5 bases; junction bases not matched to a gene: 14. The CDR3 DNA follows: TGTGCCAGCTCAAATGTAGTGAGACTAGCGAACAATGAGCAGTTCTTC. Translated: CASSNVVRLANNEQFF.

V and J are TRBV5-6 and TRBJ2-1; 7 positions match TRBD2. This CDR3 region has 13 residues. With V trimmed by 0 bases and J by 9 bases, 3 bases remained unmatched. Germline assignment: CDR1 SGHDT and CDR2 YYEEEE. CDR3 sequence (DNA): TGTGCCAGCAGCTTGGGGACTAGTGTTGAGCAGTTCTTC. Amino acids: CASSLGTSVEQFF.

The rearrangement links TRBV24-1 to TRBJ2-7, with a tentative D call TRBD1 (6 bases). The CDR3 is 14 amino acids. Trimming stripped 4 bases from V and 4 bases from J, with 13 bases between. The germline V gene has CDR1 KGHDR and CDR2 SFDVKD. The CDR3 DNA follows: TGTGCCACCAGTGAACCGGGACACCCGTACGAGCAGTACTTC. It yields the protein CATSEPGHPYEQYF.

The chain uses TRBV7-3 and TRBJ1-1, with 8 bases fitting TRBD1. V was pared by 5 bases and J by 3 bases, with 5 bases of the junction left unmatched. CDR1 is SGHTA and CDR2 is FQGTGA in the germline V gene. The CDR3 sequence is 14 residues long. CDR3 amino acids: CASSPQQGDTEAFF. The CDR3 bases are TGTGCCAGCAGCCCTCAACAGGGGGACACTGAAGCTTTCTTT.

This clonotype has more than one count but fewer than ten. The V and J genes are TRBV20-1 and TRBJ2-3; no clear D. V lost 0 bases, J lost 0 bases, and 10 bases lay in between. CDR3 length equals 15 residues. The germline V gene has CDR1 DFQATT and CDR2 SNEGSKA (reference sequence). The CDR3, as DNA: TGCAGTGCTAGAGATGTTGCGAAGAGCACAGATACGCAGTATTTT. Residues: CSARDVAKSTDTQYF.

In its sample, this clonotype was seen a few times. This rearrangement joins TRBV28 to TRBJ2-2, with D unclear. The CDR3 is 15 residues long. The V end lost 3 bases, the J end lost 8 bases, and 16 bases lay between the germline ends. CDR1 is MDHEN and CDR2 is SYDVKM in the germline V gene. DNA of the CDR3: TGTGCCAGCAGTTTCCAACGAGCTGCTGAGGGGGAGCTGTTTTTT. This translates into CASSFQRAAEGELFF.

This clonotype was seen more than once but under ten times. J is TRBJ2-7 and V is TRBV29-1; no firm D call. The germline V gene has CDR1 SQVTM and CDR2 ANQGSEA. This CDR3 has 11 amino acids. Trimming shortened V by 6 bases and J by 7 bases, and 13 bases separated the two germline ends. In DNA, the CDR3 is TGCAGCGTGCCGGATGGGCGGGAGCAGTACTTC. Protein sequence: CSVPDGREQYF.

The chain joins TRBV18 to TRBJ2-3; D is perhaps TRBD1 or TRBD2 (5 bases each). Per germline, CDR1 KGHSH and CDR2 LQKENI. V was cut by 4 bases and J by 0 bases, with 14 bases left in between. CDR3 size: 16 residues. The CDR3 reads CASSRDRDPSTDTQYF. The CDR3 region has the DNA TGTGCCAGCTCACGGGACCGGGACCCAAGCACAGATACGCAGTATTTT.

The sample holds many counts of this clonotype. The chain has TRBV28 and TRBJ2-5; D unresolved. The CDR3 consists of 15 residues. V was trimmed by 6 bases and J by 1 base, leaving 15 bases between them. Germline CDR1 reads MDHEN; CDR2 reads SYDVKM. In DNA, the CDR3 is TGTGCCAGCAGCCACTACCGGACCACCCAAGAGACCCAGTACTTC. Translated, it gives CASSHYRTTQETQYF.

This clonotype was observed at least ten times. This chain uses TRBV20-1 with TRBJ2-5; possible D gene TRBD2, 5 bases. This CDR3 spans 11 amino acids. Trimming shortened V by 6 bases and J by 5 bases, and 10 bases separated the two germline ends. CDR1 and CDR2 from the germline V gene are DFQATT and SNEGSKA (reference sequence). Here the CDR3 DNA reads TGCAGTGCAAAACCGGGGGAGACCCAGTACTTC. This codes for CSAKPGETQYF.